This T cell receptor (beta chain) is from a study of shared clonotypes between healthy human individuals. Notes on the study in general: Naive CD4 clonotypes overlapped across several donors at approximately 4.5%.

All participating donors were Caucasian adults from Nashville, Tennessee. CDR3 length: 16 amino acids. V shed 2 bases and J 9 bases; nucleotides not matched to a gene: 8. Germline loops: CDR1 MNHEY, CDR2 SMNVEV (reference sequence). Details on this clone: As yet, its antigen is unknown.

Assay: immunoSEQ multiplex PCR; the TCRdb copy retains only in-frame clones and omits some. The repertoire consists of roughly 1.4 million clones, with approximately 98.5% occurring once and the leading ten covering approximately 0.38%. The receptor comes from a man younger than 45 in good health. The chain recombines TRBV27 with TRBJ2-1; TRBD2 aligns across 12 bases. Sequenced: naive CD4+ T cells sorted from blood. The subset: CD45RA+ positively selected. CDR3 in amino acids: CASSLGGLAGLSEQFF. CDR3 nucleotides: TGTGCCAGCAGTTTAGGAGGACTAGCGGGACTTAGTGAGCAGTTCTTC.